This is a list of T cell receptor beta chains from one sample in a study of T cells after yellow fever vaccination. TCRdb re-derived calls from the 5' RACE reads in MiXCR, one entry per CDR3 protein. The repertoire holds a few hundred thousand distinct CDR3 sequences, over 4% seen once, with roughly 24% in the top ten. This material consisted of PBMCs, taken 5 days after the yellow fever booster vaccination. These TCRs come from a man aged 18 to 29 who received the YFV17D yellow fever vaccine. Each CDR3 is given without its conserved first and last residue.

v_call cdr3_length cdr3_aa
TRBV6-5 13 ASSYRSPNTGELF
TRBV4-1 14 ASSPPDRGAGGELF
TRBV6-5 11 ASFNLIWTEAF
TRBV7-9 13 ASSLIGNGNQPQH
TRBV20-1 9 SAQTGNIQY
TRBV12-3/TRBV12-4 12 ASMQGAGANVLT
TRBV20-1 10 SASQGDQPQH
TRBV5-1 12 ASSPPGAAETQY
TRBV19 13 ASSILLEGNTEAF
TRBV5-1 12 ASSLAWRANEQF
TRBV29-1 11 SALRRGGREQF
TRBV7-9 12 ASSPPSGLRGYT
TRBV28 11 ASVISENYGYT
TRBV18 12 ASSQGQRNTEAF
TRBV6-5 12 ASRLAGGPETQY
TRBV25-1 15 ASSMGAGRTIYQPQH
TRBV5-1 12 ASSVTGLREPQH
TRBV29-1 12 SVVLRVTGTEAF
TRBV27 12 ASSFALATDTQY
TRBV5-1 13 ASSLASTNPYEQY
TRBV5-1 14 ASSATSGSGVDTQY
TRBV5-1 11 ASSLEPYTEAF
TRBV12-3/TRBV12-4 12 ASRSTGSNYGYT